What follows are 17 T cell receptor beta chains derived from one specimen sequenced in a study of shared clonotypes between healthy human individuals. Sequencing was performed with immunoSEQ multiplex PCR; in TCRdb, only in-frame clones are kept and a portion is missing. The profile shows about 2.2 million clones, roughly 91% of them singletons. Naive-designated CD8 cells lacked CD45RO, were positively enriched for CCR7, and omitted terminally differentiated effector memory CD45RA+ cells. Sequencing used naive CD8+ T cells from PBMCs. Receptor source: a man aged 18-30 years in good health. Some clones in this sample may be carry-over from other donors' samples.

The gene calls are TRBV29-1 and TRBJ2-1; D gene uncertain. Per germline, CDR1 SQVTM and CDR2 ANQGSEA. The V gene lost 3 bases and the J gene lost 9 bases, with 6 bases spanning the gap. The length of the CDR3 is 10 residues. This CDR3 reads CSVEVFEQFF. Here the CDR3 DNA reads TGCAGCGTTGAGGTATTTGAGCAGTTCTTC.

The chain carries TRBV7-3 and TRBJ2-7; unclear D gene. CDR1 is SGHTA and CDR2 is FQGTGA in the germline V gene. This CDR3 comprises 15 residues. Deletions cut 2 bases from V and 5 bases from J, with 16 bases between. In DNA, the CDR3 is TGTGCCAGCAGCTTATTATTGACCGCTCGGAACGAGCAGTACTTC. This codes for CASSLLLTARNEQYF.

V is TRBV5-4 and J is TRBJ2-7, with 7 bases aligning to TRBD2. The CDR3 is 20 residues long. V lost 1 base to trimming and J lost 3 bases; unmatched junction nucleotides: 22. Germline V gene sequence: CDR1 SGHNT, CDR2 YYREEE (reference sequence). The DNA of the CDR3 is TGTGCCAGCAGCTTGACCGGTAGTAGCGGGTCTGCGAAAGTTATCTACGAGCAGTACTTC. Translating gives CASSLTGSSGSAKVIYEQYF. The whole variable domain, filled in from reference TRBV5-4 and TRBJ2-7, reads ETGVTQSPTHLIKTRGQQVTLRCSSQSGHNTVSWYQQALGQGPQFIFQYYREEENGRGNFPPRFSGLQFPNYSSELNVNALELDDSALYLCASSLTGSSGSAKVIYEQYFGPGTRLTVT.

The chain has TRBV4-1 and TRBJ2-1, with D unclear. The CDR3 extends over 17 amino acids. The V gene lost 0 bases and the J gene lost 7 bases, with 19 bases spanning the gap. The V gene's germline CDR1 is MGHRA and CDR2 YSYEKL. The CDR3 loop reads CASSQDPRSLLRNEQFF. CDR3 sequence (DNA): TGCGCCAGCAGCCAAGATCCCCGCAGCCTTTTACGAAATGAGCAGTTCTTC.

This rearrangement joins TRBV27 to TRBJ2-1; 7 bases line up with TRBD1. The V segment lost 3 bases and the J segment 4 bases; nucleotides outside the gene matches: 3. Per the germline V gene, CDR1 is MNHEY and CDR2 is SMNVEV (reference sequence). The CDR3 is 14 residues long. CDR3 in amino acids: CASSFQGVYNEQFF. In nucleotides, the CDR3 is TGTGCCAGCAGTTTTCAGGGGGTATACAATGAGCAGTTCTTC.

Concerning this clone itself: Other DNA sequences in this sample translate to the same CDR3. V usage is TRBV30 and J usage is TRBJ2-2, with 7 positions matching TRBD2. Germline V gene sequence: CDR1 GTSNPN, CDR2 SVGIG (reference sequence). The trim removed 0 bases at V and 5 bases at J, leaving 3 bases unmatched. The CDR3 runs to 14 residues. CDR3 amino acids: CAWSVRGGTGELFF. The CDR3, as DNA: TGTGCCTGGAGTGTACGGGGAGGGACCGGGGAGCTGTTTTTT.

The chain couples TRBV9 to TRBJ2-3; TRBD2 agrees at 7 bases. V lost 0 bases, J lost 2 bases, and 6 bases stayed unmatched. This CDR3 is built from 16 residues. Germline V gives CDR1 SGDLS, CDR2 YYNGEE. CDR3 nucleotides: TGTGCCAGCAGCGTAGGTGGGCGGGGGTTCACAGATACGCAGTATTTT. Translation: CASSVGGRGFTDTQYF.

This rearrangement joins TRBV19 to TRBJ1-1; the match to TRBD1 covers 11 bases. CDR1 is LNHDA and CDR2 is SQIVND in the germline V gene (reference sequence). The CDR3 contains 14 residues. J lost 6 bases, V lost 5 bases, and 5 bases had no gene match. This CDR3 reads CASSAGQGASEAFF. CDR3 coding DNA: TGTGCCAGTAGTGCCGGACAGGGGGCTTCTGAAGCTTTCTTT.

CDR3 loop: CASSLATYRNEQFF. In nucleotides, the CDR3 is TGCGCCAGCAGCTTGGCAACCTACCGCAATGAGCAGTTCTTC. The chain uses TRBV5-1 and TRBJ2-1; D is undetermined. Trimming cost V 0 bases and J 6 bases, with 10 bases left between them. Germline V lookup: CDR1 SGHRS, CDR2 YFSETQ. This CDR3 spans 14 amino acids.

This chain joins TRBV19 and TRBJ2-5; 8 nucleotides match TRBD1. CDR1 is LNHDA, CDR2 SQIVND, per germline (reference sequence). The CDR3 consists of 15 residues. V trimming: 6 bases; J trimming: 4 bases; junction bases outside the gene matches: 10. The CDR3 DNA sequence: TGTGCCAGTAGCGACGACAGGGGAGGAGGAGAGACCCAGTACTTC. It codes for CASSDDRGGGETQYF.

V gene TRBV5-1 combines with J gene TRBJ2-1; 14 positions agree with TRBD2. The CDR3 length is 16 residues. Looked up from germline, CDR1 is SGHRS and CDR2 is YFSETQ. The trim removed 0 bases at V and 9 bases at J, leaving 5 bases unmatched. The CDR3 coding sequence is TGCGCCAGCAGCTTGGGACCGGGACTAGCGGGAGTTGAGCAGTTCTTC. Protein product: CASSLGPGLAGVEQFF.

V gene TRBV28 combines with J gene TRBJ1-4; TRBD1 might be the D (5 bases). Germline loops: CDR1 MDHEN, CDR2 SYDVKM. Trimming pared 6 bases from V and 7 bases from J, leaving 24 bases between. This CDR3 comprises 17 residues. The CDR3 spells CASRSRGPLVRGEKLFF. The CDR3 coding sequence is TGTGCCAGCAGATCACGGGGCCCTCTCGTCCGGGGTGAAAAACTGTTTTTT.

This chain connects TRBV5-8 to TRBJ1-1, with D perhaps matching TRBD1 (6 bases). The CDR3 is made up of 14 amino acids. CDR1 is SGHTS and CDR2 is YDEGEE in the germline V gene. Trimming cost V 4 bases and J 2 bases, with 12 bases left between them. The CDR3 region is CASSQGQLNTEAFF. In nucleotides, the CDR3 is TGTGCCAGCAGCCAAGGACAGTTAAACACTGAAGCTTTCTTT.

The genes are TRBV29-1 and TRBJ2-7, with 12 bases that match TRBD1. The germline gives CDR1 SQVTM, CDR2 ANQGSEA. This CDR3 has 13 residues. The ends lost 4 bases at V and 6 bases at J; junction bases unmatched: 4. CDR3 sequence: CSVGGTGGFEQYF. CDR3 nucleotide sequence: TGCAGCGTTGGAGGGACAGGGGGCTTCGAGCAGTACTTC.

This chain connects TRBV2 to TRBJ2-3; 7 bases are a match to TRBD1. The ends lost 6 bases at V and 2 bases at J; junction bases unmatched: 8. CDR1 SNHLY and CDR2 FYNNEI come from the germline V gene. The CDR3 spans 15 residues. The CDR3 coding sequence is TGTGCCAGCAGAGGGGGACAGATCTACACAGATACGCAGTATTTT. Translation: CASRGGQIYTDTQYF.

The chain uses TRBV10-3 and TRBJ2-1; tentatively, D is TRBD1 or TRBD2 (6 bases each). The CDR3 consists of 15 residues. Trimming took 6 bases from V and 3 from J, leaving 15 bases between them. Germline CDR1 and CDR2: ENHRY and SYGVKD. This CDR3 reads CAIRGSGGGYNEQFF. DNA of the CDR3: TGTGCCATCAGAGGTAGCGGAGGGGGCTACAATGAGCAGTTCTTC.

The chain uses TRBV28 and TRBJ1-5; TRBD1 matches 9 bases. The CDR3 spans 17 residues. The V gene end was trimmed by 6 bases and the J gene end by 5 bases; junction bases not matched to a gene: 14. CDR1 and CDR2 from the germline V gene are MDHEN and SYDVKM. The CDR3 loop is CASRGPGTGTSDQPQHF. The DNA of the CDR3 is TGTGCCAGCAGGGGGCCCGGGACAGGGACAAGCGATCAGCCCCAGCATTTT.